A single sample is the source of the 11 T cell receptor beta chains below, sequenced in a study of shared T cell receptors in the human thymus. Profiled with immunoSEQ multiplex PCR; TCRdb holds only in-frame clones, not every one. The sample shows under 850,000 clones, around 89% of them seen only once. These data were likewise used in another study, on human thymus T cells.

The sequencing sample was made of thymocytes. The receptors shown here come from a boy in the first two years of life with a congenital heart defect.

V and J are TRBV5-8 and TRBJ2-1; D is uncertain. Germline V gene data show CDR1 as SGHTS and CDR2 as YDEGEE. CDR3 length: 10 amino acids. The V end lost 10 bases, the J end lost 9 bases, and 11 bases lay between the germline ends. For the CDR3, the DNA is TGTGCCTTCCCCCCGGGTGAGCAGTTCTTC. This translates into CAFPPGEQFF. Supplemented by reference TRBV5-8 and TRBJ2-1, the full variable domain reads EAGVTQSPTHLIKTRGQQATLRCSPISGHTSVYWYQQALGLGLQFLLWYDEGEERNRGNFPPRFSGRQFPNYSSELNVNALELEDSALYLCAFPPGEQFFGPGTRLTVL.

About this clone: The junction shows a germline mismatch at one end, possibly a read error. The chain joins TRBV15 to TRBJ2-1; TRBD2 matches 12 bases. CDR1 and CDR2 (germline): LNHNV, YYDKDF (reference sequence). The CDR3 totals 16 residues. The CDR3 here is CATSRGTSGPYNGQFF. In DNA form, the CDR3 reads TGTGCCACCAGCCGAGGGACTAGCGGGCCCTACAATGGGCAGTTCTTC. Full variable domain (outside the CDR3, taken from reference TRBV15 and TRBJ2-1): DAMVIQNPRYQVTQFGKPVTLSCSQTLNHNVMYWYQQKSSQAPKLLFHYYDKDFNNEADTPDNFQSRRPNTSFCFLDIRSPGLGDTAMYLCATSRGTSGPYNGQFFGPGTRLTVL.

This clone appeared once. The J gene is TRBJ2-1, the V gene TRBV4-3; D might be TRBD2 (7 bases). Germline loops: CDR1 LGHNA, CDR2 YSLEER. Trimming stripped 0 bases from V and 2 bases from J, with 14 bases between. The CDR3 consists of 17 residues. The CDR3 spells CASSQEPGRGAYNEQFF. The CDR3 DNA is TGCGCCAGCAGCCAAGAACCGGGGAGGGGGGCCTACAATGAGCAGTTCTTC.

The rearrangement links TRBV4-2 to TRBJ2-5; 11 bases are a match to TRBD2. This CDR3 contains 19 residues. Germline V gives CDR1 LGHNA, CDR2 YNFKEQ. Losses at the gene ends were 0 bases for V and 5 bases for J; bases not matched to a gene: 14. In nucleotides, the CDR3 is TGTGCCAGCAGCCAAGACGGCGGCGATAGCGGGAGGGCCCGGGAGACCCAGTACTTC. This sequence encodes CASSQDGGDSGRARETQYF.

The chain recombines TRBV5-6 with TRBJ2-1, with 9 bases lining up with TRBD1. CDR3 length equals 16 residues. Germline V CDR1 and CDR2: SGHDT, YYEEEE. V shed 3 bases, J shed 6 bases, and the junction held 10 bases outside the gene matches. The DNA for the CDR3 is TGTGCCAGCAGCTATAACCGGGACAGGGTTACCAATGAGCAGTTCTTC. Protein product: CASSYNRDRVTNEQFF.

The chain links TRBV4-3 to TRBJ2-7; D might be TRBD1 (6 bases). Trimming removed 4 bases at V and 2 bases at J, with 15 bases between. The CDR3 contains 15 residues. Germline V gene sequence: CDR1 LGHNA, CDR2 YSLEER. CDR3 coding DNA: TGCGCCAGCAGCCCAGGGGAGCGGAGGCCCTACGAGCAGTACTTC. It yields the protein CASSPGERRPYEQYF.

This sequence joins TRBV7-7 and TRBJ2-7; D is perhaps TRBD2 (5 bases). Trimming removed 3 bases at V and 5 bases at J, with 8 bases between. This CDR3 region has 12 residues. Germline V gene data show CDR1 as SSHAT and CDR2 as FNYEAQ (reference sequence). The CDR3 DNA reads TGTGCCAGCAGCTTTGAGGAGGACGAGCAGTACTTC. The encoded protein is CASSFEEDEQYF.

On this clone: The same CDR3 is also encoded by other DNA sequences in this sample. The chain carries TRBV4-1 and TRBJ1-2; the D gene is possibly TRBD1 (6 bases). Germline CDR1 reads MGHRA; CDR2 reads YSYEKL. The CDR3 contains 18 residues. The V and J ends lost 1 base and 7 bases respectively, with 25 bases between them. In DNA, the CDR3 is TGCGCCAGCAGCCAAGCACCTCTCGGCACATCAGGGGCGGGTGGCTACACCTTC. This encodes CASSQAPLGTSGAGGYTF.

The rearrangement uses TRBV12-5 and TRBJ2-2, with TRBD2 matching over 7 bases. This CDR3 contains 14 residues. Germline CDR1 reads LGHNT; CDR2 reads FRNRAP. The J segment lost 6 bases and the V segment lost 5 bases, leaving 6 bases of the junction unmatched. The CDR3 coding sequence is TGTGCTAGTGGTAGAGGGAGGGTGGCCGGGGAGCTGTTTTTT. This codes for CASGRGRVAGELFF. The variable domain in full, with the rest retrieved from reference TRBV12-5 and TRBJ2-2, is DARVTQTPRHKVTEMGQEVTMRCQPILGHNTVFWYRQTMMQGLELLAYFRNRAPLDDSGMPKDRFSAEMPDATLATLKIQPSEPRDSAVYFCASGRGRVAGELFFGEGSRLTVL.

The chain uses TRBV7-9 and TRBJ2-7; 12 bases are shared with TRBD1. CDR1 and CDR2 from the germline V gene are SEHNR and FQNEAQ (reference sequence). This CDR3 region has 16 residues. The trim removed 3 bases at V and 7 bases at J, leaving 10 bases unmatched. The CDR3 DNA reads TGTGCCAGCAGCTTGAACCGGGACAGGGGGCGGTGGGAGCAGTACTTC. This codes for CASSLNRDRGRWEQYF. The whole variable domain, filled in from reference TRBV7-9 and TRBJ2-7, reads DTGVSQNPRHKITKRGQNVTFRCDPISEHNRLYWYRQTLGQGPEFLTYFQNEAQLEKSRLLSDRFSAERPKGSFSTLEIQRTEQGDSAMYLCASSLNRDRGRWEQYFGPGTRLTVT.

This chain joins TRBV6-1 and TRBJ1-3; TRBD1 matches at 9 bases. The trim removed 4 bases at V and 7 bases at J, leaving 8 bases unmatched. Germline V gives CDR1 MNHNS, CDR2 SASEGT. CDR3 length equals 15 residues. The CDR3 sequence is CASSGPGQGTNTIYF. As DNA, the CDR3 is TGTGCCAGCAGTGGACCGGGACAGGGTACGAACACCATATATTTT.